These T cell receptor beta chains were read from a single sample in a study of identical twins. TCRdb used MiXCR to reprocess the 5' RACE reads, holding one entry per CDR3 protein. The sample carries some 900,000 distinct CDR3 sequences, roughly 12% recorded once. These sequences were also reported in another study, on yellow fever vaccine responses in identical twins.

Source material: PBMCs. These receptors originate from a young woman in good health. Both conserved end residues are part of each CDR3. Fields, in order: CDR3 DNA, CDR3 protein, V gene, clone size, J gene, D gene. The D gene is left open where the match is weak. Clone size is given for some rows only: seen once, a few or many times, or a class if the clone is expanded.

TGTGCCAGCAGCTCCAGCGGGTCAGATACGCAGTATTTT,CASSSSGSDTQYF,TRBV3-1,NA,TRBJ2-3,NA
TGTGCCAGCAGTGACCGACAGGACCCTAAAGAAGAGACCCAGTACTTC,CASSDRQDPKEETQYF,TRBV25-1,few,TRBJ2-5,NA
TGTGCCAGCAGTGGAACGTCCGAGTGGGAGACCCAGTACTTC,CASSGTSEWETQYF,TRBV25-1,many,TRBJ2-5,NA
TGTGCCAGCAGCCAAGCTAGGGGGTCTTGGTACGAGCAGTACTTC,CASSQARGSWYEQYF,TRBV14,few,TRBJ2-7,NA
TGTGCCAGCAGCCGACGACCGGGACAGCTAAATGAAAAACTGTTTTTT,CASSRRPGQLNEKLFF,TRBV3-1,few,TRBJ1-4,TRBD1
TGCGCCAGCAAAATGGACGGGTCTGTATTCTATGGCTACACCTTC,CASKMDGSVFYGYTF,TRBV5-1,NA,TRBJ1-2,NA
TGTGCCAGCAGTTCTGAAGGTCTAGCGGGACGCTTC,CASSSEGLAGRF,TRBV28,NA,TRBJ2-4,TRBD2
TGTGCCAGCAGCTGGGGACTAGCGGGAGGCCCTCGCTACAATGAGCAGTTCTTC,CASSWGLAGGPRYNEQFF,TRBV11-1,NA,TRBJ2-1,TRBD2
TGTGCCAGCCCCAAAGGCGCGGGAAATGAGCAGTTCTTC,CASPKGAGNEQFF,TRBV7-9,NA,TRBJ2-1,NA
TGTGCCAGCAGCCAATCAGCGGGGGTGACTCCTTACAATGAGCAGTTCTTC,CASSQSAGVTPYNEQFF,TRBV4-2,NA,TRBJ2-1,TRBD2
TGTGCCAGCAGTCTACTAGGGGGGGCTTCGAACACCGGGGAGCTGTTTTTT,CASSLLGGASNTGELFF,TRBV6-2/TRBV6-3,few,TRBJ2-2,NA
TGTGCCAGCAGCTTACCCAGGGGGCCATACGAGCAGTACTTC,CASSLPRGPYEQYF,TRBV7-9,few,TRBJ2-7,TRBD1
TGTGCCAGCAGTCATGGGACTAGCGGGAATGAGCAGTTCTTC,CASSHGTSGNEQFF,TRBV12-3/TRBV12-4,NA,TRBJ2-1,TRBD2
TGTGCCAGCAGTTTAGGAACAGGGGTTAGTTCACCCCTCCACTTT,CASSLGTGVSSPLHF,TRBV12-3/TRBV12-4,few,TRBJ1-6,TRBD1
TGTGCCAGCAGTAGTATAGGGACTCCCAACGATGAGCAGTTCTTC,CASSSIGTPNDEQFF,TRBV25-1,NA,TRBJ2-1,NA
TGTGCCAGCAGTGAAAAAGGCTCGGTCCATCAGCCCCAGCATTTT,CASSEKGSVHQPQHF,TRBV2,NA,TRBJ1-5,NA
TGTGCCAGCAGCCCACCCGGGCCCGCGGGTACCGGGGAGCTGTTTTTT,CASSPPGPAGTGELFF,TRBV11-3,few,TRBJ2-2,NA
TGTGCCATCTCCTACGGGGGAGGGGTCACCGGGGAGCTGTTTTTT,CAISYGGGVTGELFF,TRBV10-3,few,TRBJ2-2,TRBD2
TGTGCCAGCGCCTTTGGGGACAGGGATTATGGGGAGCTGTTTTTT,CASAFGDRDYGELFF,TRBV12-3/TRBV12-4,NA,TRBJ2-2,TRBD1
TGCGCCAGCAGCCAAATAGGGACAGGGGTCCACACCGGGGAGCTGTTTTTT,CASSQIGTGVHTGELFF,TRBV4-1,NA,TRBJ2-2,TRBD1
TGTGCCAGCAGCTTAAATAGCTTGACAGATACGCAGTATTTT,CASSLNSLTDTQYF,TRBV7-3,few,TRBJ2-3,NA
TGTGCCAGCAGCACCCCTGACTTCCAAGAGACCCAGTACTTC,CASSTPDFQETQYF,TRBV28,many,TRBJ2-5,NA
TGTGCCAGCAGTTTCGGCGGGAGGGCCGGTAGTCATGAGCAGTTCTTC,CASSFGGRAGSHEQFF,TRBV12-3/TRBV12-4,few,TRBJ2-1,TRBD2
TGTGCCAGCAGTATTCCGCGCCCGGGTCTTACAGGTGTCTCCTACGAGCAGTACTTC,CASSIPRPGLTGVSYEQYF,TRBV2,NA,TRBJ2-7,NA
TGCAGTGCTCTGGAGGGATCCTCCCTCCAAGAGACCCAGTACTTC,CSALEGSSLQETQYF,TRBV20-1,NA,TRBJ2-5,NA
TGTGCCAGCAGTTTCGGGGGGGCTGGCTACGAGCAGTACTTC,CASSFGGAGYEQYF,TRBV28,few,TRBJ2-7,TRBD2
TGTGCCAGCAGCGCGACAGGGACCAAAAACATTCAGTACTTC,CASSATGTKNIQYF,TRBV12-3/TRBV12-4,many,TRBJ2-4,TRBD1
TGTGCCAGCAGCTTAGGACCCCGGGCCACACACACAGATACGCAGTATTTT,CASSLGPRATHTDTQYF,TRBV11-2,many,TRBJ2-3,NA
TGTGCCAGCAGCTCTAATTTGGCCTACGAGCAGTACTTC,CASSSNLAYEQYF,TRBV5-6,few,TRBJ2-7,NA
TGTGCCAGCAGCCGCGCAACTAGCCTCTCGAACACCGGGGAGCTGTTTTTT,CASSRATSLSNTGELFF,TRBV14,NA,TRBJ2-2,NA
TGTGCCAGCAGGCACAGACAGTCTGTAGAGACCCAGTACTTC,CASRHRQSVETQYF,TRBV6-1,few,TRBJ2-5,NA
TGCAGTGCTAGATTCTCCGAGGGGGATAATTCACCCCTCCACTTT,CSARFSEGDNSPLHF,TRBV20-1,NA,TRBJ1-6,NA
TGCAGTGCCGCGGGGACCTTGAATCAGCCCCAGCATTTT,CSAAGTLNQPQHF,TRBV20-1,few,TRBJ1-5,NA
TGCGCCAGCAGCCCATACGGAATGGGGGAGACCCAGTACTTC,CASSPYGMGETQYF,TRBV5-1,NA,TRBJ2-5,NA
TGCAGTGCTGAGCCTCGGGTACAAGAGACCCAGTACTTC,CSAEPRVQETQYF,TRBV20-1,few,TRBJ2-5,NA
TGTGCCAGCAGCCTTGTATTGACTAGCGGGTCAAGGGAGACCCAGTACTTC,CASSLVLTSGSRETQYF,TRBV3-1,few,TRBJ2-5,TRBD2
TGTGCCAGCAGTGAAGGGGGCCGGGCCGGGGAGCTGGTTTTT,CASSEGGRAGELVF,TRBV25-1,once,TRBJ2-2,NA
TGTGCCAGCAGTTTTGCAGGGGCGAACACCGGGGAGCTGTTTTTT,CASSFAGANTGELFF,TRBV28,few,TRBJ2-2,NA
TGCGCCAGCAGCTTGTTCGGGACATGGGTCTTC,CASSLFGTWVF,TRBV5-1,few,TRBJ2-1,NA
TGTGCCAGCAGTTATACTAGCGGGGGTTTGAATGAGCAGTTCTTC,CASSYTSGGLNEQFF,TRBV2,many,TRBJ2-1,TRBD2
TGCGCCAGCAGCTTGGGTCCCGAGCAGTACTTC,CASSLGPEQYF,TRBV5-1,many,TRBJ2-7,NA
TGTGCCAGCAGTCCCCCATATAGCGGGAGGATAACAGATACGCAGTATTTT,CASSPPYSGRITDTQYF,TRBV28,few,TRBJ2-3,TRBD2
TGCAGTGCTGTACGAAGCGGGAGGACTTGGGATGAGCAGTTCTTC,CSAVRSGRTWDEQFF,TRBV20-1,many,TRBJ2-1,TRBD2
TGTGCCAGCAGTCCCACGGACAGGAGATTCCAAGAGACCCAGTACTTC,CASSPTDRRFQETQYF,TRBV12-3/TRBV12-4,NA,TRBJ2-5,TRBD1
TGCGCCAGCAGCTGGGCCAGCGGGAGGGCCGGTGAGCAGTTCTTC,CASSWASGRAGEQFF,TRBV5-1,NA,TRBJ2-1,TRBD2
TGCGCCAGCAGCTTAGCCATGAATTCACCCCTCCACTTT,CASSLAMNSPLHF,TRBV5-1,few,TRBJ1-6,NA
TGTGCCAGCAGTCCACTCAAAGGGGGGAACTACAATGAGCAGTTCTTC,CASSPLKGGNYNEQFF,TRBV6-2/TRBV6-3,NA,TRBJ2-1,NA
TGCGCCAGCAAGGGACAGGGGTATGAAAAACTGTTTTTT,CASKGQGYEKLFF,TRBV5-1,few,TRBJ1-4,TRBD1
TGTGCCAGCAGCTTGGACTTCAAAGAGACCCAGTACTTC,CASSLDFKETQYF,TRBV5-8,few,TRBJ2-5,NA